Included here is one T cell receptor beta chain sequence, with context. The antigen remains undetermined. All donors came from Russia, were Caucasian and healthy, and spanned ages 6 to 90. With a J-beta primer mix and a sample-barcoded 5' primer, a second PCR ran 7 to 11 cycles. Via MiXCR, TCRdb re-called the 5' RACE reads, giving one row per CDR3 protein. The repertoire holds approximately 730,000 distinct CDR3 sequences, with roughly 41% as singletons. This specimen belongs to a study of blood T cells in healthy people across ages. Study results and caveats: Unknown donor CMV status possibly confounded expanded clonotype changes. Naive T cell percentage showed a strong correlation with the diversity of TCR beta.

This CDR3 spans 13 amino acids. The germline V and J ends were trimmed by 2 bases and 2 bases, with 6 bases remaining between them. V usage is TRBV12-3 or TRBV12-4 and J usage is TRBJ2-5, with D unresolved. This receptor was taken from a woman in her fifties or sixties in good health. The sample taken for sequencing was blood. The chain's CDR3 is CASSLNTQETQYF. The CDR3 DNA sequence: TGTGCCAGCAGTTTAAACACACAAGAGACCCAGTACTTC.